The 9 T cell receptor beta chains below come from one sample, sequenced in a study of T cell changes during pregnancy in multiple sclerosis (dated 2019 in TCRdb). Receptor libraries were prepared by the immunoSEQ multiplex PCR assay. TCRdb mirrors the immuneACCESS table, restricted to in-frame sequences. Some clones are absent from its copies; in checked studies, under half trace to an unresolved V gene, and the reason for the others is unknown. In this sample the table shows roughly 60,000 clones, around 96% of which occur a single time. 2% to 2.5% of the sample rests with the top ten. The sample in question was CD8+ T cells from peripheral blood mononuclear cells, obtained after pregnancy. These TCRs come from a female donor with multiple sclerosis, enrolled in a pregnancy study.

The genes are TRBV28 and TRBJ1-3; D might be TRBD1 (6 bases). CDR3 length equals 19 residues. Germline CDR1 and CDR2: MDHEN and SYDVKM. Trimming removed 4 bases from V and 0 bases from J, with 22 bases in between. The CDR3 DNA reads TGTGCCAGCAGTTCCTTGGCAGGGGCCAGGCCTAACTCTGGAAACACCATATATTTT. It is translated as CASSSLAGARPNSGNTIYF. The full variable domain, rest sourced from reference TRBV28 and TRBJ1-3, is DVKVTQSSRYLVKRTGEKVFLECVQDMDHENMFWYRQDPGLGLRLIYFSYDVKMKEKGDIPEGYSVSREKKERFSLILESASTNQTSMYLCASSSLAGARPNSGNTIYFGEGSWLTVV.

This clone was seen only once. The CDR3 bases are TGTGCCAGCAGCCGGGAGTCGGGGAACCAGCCCCAGCATTTT. Its protein product is CASSRESGNQPQHF. The V gene is TRBV7-8, the J gene TRBJ1-5; no reliable D call. This CDR3 contains 14 residues. CDR1 SGHVS and CDR2 FQNEAQ come from the germline V gene. V was trimmed by 5 bases and J by 7 bases, leaving 15 bases between them.

V is TRBV29-1 and J is TRBJ2-5; D may be TRBD2 (6 bases). The DNA end favors TRBJ2-7, so the J call may be wrong. The CDR3 has 16 residues. Germline CDR1 SQVTM, CDR2 ANQGSEA. The CDR3, as DNA: TGCAGCGTTGAAGATCAGGTAACTAGCAATTCCTACGAGCAGTACTTC. This codes for CSVEDQVTSNSYEQYF.

This clone appeared a single time. This chain links TRBV27 with TRBJ2-1; 13 bases line up with TRBD2. The junction had 3 bases not matched to a gene; V was cut back by 5 bases and J by 5 bases. The CDR3 is 15 residues long. CDR1 is MNHEY, CDR2 SMNVEV, per germline (reference sequence). The CDR3 region has the DNA TGTGCCAGCAGTGCGGGACTAGCGGGGAACAATGAGCAGTTCTTC. It specifies CASSAGLAGNNEQFF.

This chain connects TRBV9 to TRBJ2-1, with 8 bases that match TRBD2. The CDR3 loop spans 17 amino acids. The V gene's germline CDR1 is SGDLS and CDR2 YYNGEE. J lost 7 bases, V lost 0 bases, and 12 bases had no gene match. CDR3 DNA sequence: TGTGCCAGCAGCGTAGGTCTGGCCAGCGGGAGTAAAAATGAGCAGTTCTTC. Amino acids: CASSVGLASGSKNEQFF. Based on the CDR3 plus reference TRBV9 and TRBJ2-1, the full variable domain is DSGVTQTPKHLITATGQRVTLRCSPRSGDLSVYWYQQSLDQGLQFLIQYYNGEERAKGNILERFSAQQFPDLHSELNLSSLELGDSALYFCASSVGLASGSKNEQFFGPGTRLTVL.

V is TRBV7-2 and J is TRBJ2-5; 10 bases map to TRBD2. The CDR3 runs to 16 residues. The V segment lost 4 bases and the J segment 4 bases; nucleotides outside the gene matches: 9. The germline V gene has CDR1 SGHTA and CDR2 FQGNSA. The CDR3 DNA is TGTGCCAGCAGCTCTCTAGCGGGAGAGGCACGAGAGACCCAGTACTTC. As protein: CASSSLAGEARETQYF.

The chain joins TRBV19 to TRBJ1-2; D not certain. Germline V gene data show CDR1 as LNHDA and CDR2 as SQIVND (reference sequence). Trimming cost V 5 bases and J 2 bases, with 6 bases left between them. CDR3 length: 12 residues. The CDR3 sequence: CASSALNYGYTF. The CDR3 DNA follows: TGTGCCAGTAGTGCACTGAACTATGGCTACACCTTC.

The chain combines TRBV19 with TRBJ2-5; D perhaps matches TRBD2 (5 bases). The J call may be faulty, since TRBJ2-7 better matches the DNA end. In germline, CDR1 is LNHDA, CDR2 SQIVND (reference sequence). The CDR3 has 15 amino acids. DNA of the CDR3: TGTGCCAGTAGTATCTCCGACGGAGGACCGTCCGAGCAGTACTTC. It codes for CASSISDGGPSEQYF.

This clone has only one observation. The J gene is TRBJ1-1, the V gene TRBV28; D might be TRBD1 (5 bases). V lost 3 bases to trimming and J lost 5 bases, with 13 bases between them. CDR1 and CDR2 from the germline V gene are MDHEN and SYDVKM. The CDR3 has 14 amino acids. CDR3 in DNA: TGTGCCAGCAGTTTTCGCGGGGCGAGGACTGAAGCTTTCTTT. Amino acids: CASSFRGARTEAFF.